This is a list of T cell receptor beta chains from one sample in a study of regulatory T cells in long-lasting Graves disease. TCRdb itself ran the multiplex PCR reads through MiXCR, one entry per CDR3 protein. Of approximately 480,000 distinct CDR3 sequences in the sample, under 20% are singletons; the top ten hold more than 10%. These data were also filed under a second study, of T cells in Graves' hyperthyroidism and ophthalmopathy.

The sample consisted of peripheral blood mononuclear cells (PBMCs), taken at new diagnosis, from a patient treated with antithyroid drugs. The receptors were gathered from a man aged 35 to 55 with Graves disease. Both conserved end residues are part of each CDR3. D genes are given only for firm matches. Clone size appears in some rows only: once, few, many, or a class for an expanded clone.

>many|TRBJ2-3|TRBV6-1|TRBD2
CASSNQGLAGHTDTQYF
TGTGCCAGCAGTAACCAGGGACTAGCGGGTCACACAGATACGCAGTATTTT
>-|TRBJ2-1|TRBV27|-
CASSFRESSSYNEQFF
TGTGCCAGCAGTTTCAGGGAGAGTAGCTCCTACAATGAGCAGTTCTTC
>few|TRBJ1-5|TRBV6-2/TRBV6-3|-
CASSLGGQQPQHF
TGTGCCAGCTCATTAGGGGGTCAGCAGCCCCAGCATTTT
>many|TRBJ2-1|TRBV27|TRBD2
CASSLSKVAGSYNEQFF
TGTGCCAGCAGTTTATCGAAGGTAGCGGGCTCCTACAATGAGCAGTTCTTC
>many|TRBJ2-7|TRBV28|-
CASSEREGYEQYF
TGTGCCAGCAGTGAGAGGGAAGGGTACGAGCAGTACTTC
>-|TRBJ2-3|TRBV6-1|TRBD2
CASTPGTSGRAAHTDTQYF
TGTGCCAGCACTCCAGGGACTAGCGGGAGGGCCGCTCACACAGATACGCAGTATTTT
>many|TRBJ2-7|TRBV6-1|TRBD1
CASEGQGEYEQYF
TGTGCCAGTGAGGGACAGGGAGAATACGAGCAGTACTTC
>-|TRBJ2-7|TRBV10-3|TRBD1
CAIRVITGGSGYEQYF
TGTGCCATCAGAGTTATAACAGGGGGCTCGGGCTACGAGCAGTACTTC
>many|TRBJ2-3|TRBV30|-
CAWSPGTDTQYF
TGTGCCTGGAGTCCCGGAACAGATACGCAGTATTTT
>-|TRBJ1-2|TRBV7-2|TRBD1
CASSTRQGGSYGYTF
TGTGCCAGCAGCACCCGACAGGGTGGTAGCTATGGCTACACCTTC
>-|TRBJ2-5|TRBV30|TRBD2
CAWSVSRLAGGETQYF
TGTGCCTGGAGTGTATCGAGGCTAGCGGGAGGGGAGACCCAGTACTTC
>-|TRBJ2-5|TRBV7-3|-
CASSANGGTETQYF
TGTGCCAGCAGCGCCAATGGGGGCACAGAGACCCAGTACTTC
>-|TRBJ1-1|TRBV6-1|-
CASRRWNTEAFF
TGTGCCAGCAGGAGGTGGAACACTGAAGCTTTCTTT
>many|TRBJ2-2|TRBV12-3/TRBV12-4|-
CASSLVFRGLTGELFF
TGTGCCAGCAGTTTAGTATTCCGGGGCCTCACCGGGGAGCTGTTTTTT
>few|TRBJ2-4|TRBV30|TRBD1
CAWAPTGGRDIQYF
TGTGCCTGGGCCCCAACAGGGGGCCGAGACATTCAGTACTTC
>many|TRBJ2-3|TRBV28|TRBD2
CASRARLAVLTDTQYF
TGTGCCAGCAGAGCGAGACTAGCGGTCCTCACAGATACGCAGTATTTT
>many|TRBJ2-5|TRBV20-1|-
CSASRQTQETQYF
TGCAGTGCTAGTAGGCAGACCCAAGAGACCCAGTACTTC
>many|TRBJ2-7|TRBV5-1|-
CASSSGQNYEQYF
TGCGCCAGCAGCTCGGGACAAAACTACGAGCAGTACTTC
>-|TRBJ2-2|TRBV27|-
CASSSTNTGELFF
TGTGCCAGCAGTTCCACGAACACCGGGGAGCTGTTTTTT
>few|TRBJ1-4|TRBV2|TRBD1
CASSQNRDRGPSANEKLFF
TGTGCCAGCAGTCAAAATCGGGACAGGGGGCCTTCAGCTAATGAAAAACTGTTTTTT
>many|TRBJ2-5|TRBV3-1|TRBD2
CASRPTTSGKETQYF
TGTGCCAGCAGACCGACGACTAGCGGAAAAGAGACCCAGTACTTC
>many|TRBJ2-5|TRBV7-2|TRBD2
CASSRGLAFQETQYF
TGTGCCAGCAGCCGGGGACTAGCCTTCCAAGAGACCCAGTACTTC
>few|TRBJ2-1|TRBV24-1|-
CATSDAPGAGGSYNEQFF
TGTGCCACCAGTGATGCCCCCGGGGCAGGGGGGTCCTACAATGAGCAGTTCTTC
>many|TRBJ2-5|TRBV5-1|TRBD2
CASSLTGLAGKETQYF
TGCGCCAGCAGCTTGACGGGACTAGCGGGAAAAGAGACCCAGTACTTC
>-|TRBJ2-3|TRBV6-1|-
CASSPISGGTDTQYF
TGTGCCAGCAGTCCTATTAGCGGCGGGACAGATACGCAGTATTTT
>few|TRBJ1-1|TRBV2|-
CARRVGGERTEAFF
TGTGCCAGGAGGGTAGGGGGGGAGAGGACTGAAGCTTTCTTT
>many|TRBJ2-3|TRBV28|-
CAAEGADTQYF
TGTGCCGCCGAGGGGGCAGATACGCAGTATTTT
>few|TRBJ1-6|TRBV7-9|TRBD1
CASSPGQGARSPLHF
TGTGCCAGCAGCCCGGGACAGGGGGCGCGGTCACCCCTCCACTTT
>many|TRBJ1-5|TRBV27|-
CASRGYSNQPQHF
TGTGCCAGCAGGGGGTATAGCAATCAGCCCCAGCATTTT
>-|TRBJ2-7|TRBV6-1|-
CATRAGGAYEQYF
TGTGCCACGCGAGCCGGGGGCGCCTACGAGCAGTACTTC
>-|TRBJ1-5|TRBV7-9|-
CASSLSTNVQPQHF
TGTGCCAGCAGCCTTTCGACAAACGTTCAGCCCCAGCATTTT
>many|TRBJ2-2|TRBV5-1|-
CASSLVGDVVTGELFF
TGCGCCAGCAGCTTGGTGGGGGACGTCGTCACCGGGGAGCTGTTTTTT
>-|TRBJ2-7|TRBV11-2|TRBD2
CASSLLPAGSSYEQYF
TGTGCCAGCAGCTTATTGCCAGCGGGGAGCTCCTACGAGCAGTACTTC
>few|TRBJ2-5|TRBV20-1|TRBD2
CSSTSGRVGGTQYF
TGCAGTTCGACTAGCGGGAGGGTTGGTGGGACCCAGTACTTC
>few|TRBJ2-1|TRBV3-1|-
CASSQDSGRFF
TGTGCCAGCAGCCAGGACTCTGGGCGGTTCTTC
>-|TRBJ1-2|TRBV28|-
CASTRGGRGYTF
TGTGCCAGCACGCGAGGGGGGAGGGGCTACACCTTC
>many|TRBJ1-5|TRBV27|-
CASSLSFGGQPQHF
TGTGCCAGCAGTTTATCGTTCGGGGGACAGCCCCAGCATTTT